Presented here are 7 T cell receptor beta chains from one specimen sequenced in a study of blood T cells in healthy people across ages. A second PCR, run for about 7 to 11 cycles, used a sample-barcoded 5' primer plus a J-beta primer mix. MiXCR was run by TCRdb on the 5' RACE reads, yielding one entry per CDR3 protein. This table holds under 2 million distinct CDR3 sequences, 34% found once. The sample comprised blood. These receptors were obtained from a woman younger than 45 in good health.

The rearrangement links TRBV20-1 to TRBJ1-2; 7 bases map to TRBD1. Germline loops: CDR1 DFQATT, CDR2 SNEGSKA (reference sequence). The CDR3 loop spans 14 amino acids. The V segment lost 2 bases and the J segment 10 bases; nucleotides outside the gene matches: 13. For the CDR3, the DNA is TGCAGTGCTAGACGAGGCGAGAGAGGGGGCGTCTACACCTTC. It specifies CSARRGERGGVYTF.

This rearrangement joins TRBV12-3 or TRBV12-4 to TRBJ2-7, with 7 bases that match TRBD1. The V and J ends lost 8 bases and 5 bases, in that order; junction bases with no gene match: 9. There are 13 residues in the CDR3. Written as DNA, the CDR3 is TGTGCCAGCGGTTACAGGGGTTACCACGAGCAGTACTTC. Residues: CASGYRGYHEQYF.

The V gene is TRBV6-1, the J gene TRBJ2-7; no reliable D call. The CDR3 runs to 16 residues. Germline V gene data show CDR1 as MNHNS and CDR2 as SASEGT. Trimming stripped 1 base from V and 2 bases from J, with 15 bases between. The chain's CDR3 is CASSEEGSPFTYEQYF. In DNA form, the CDR3 reads TGTGCCAGCAGTGAAGAAGGCAGTCCATTCACCTACGAGCAGTACTTC.

V gene TRBV20-1 combines with J gene TRBJ2-3; possible D gene TRBD1, 6 bases. Trimming shortened V by 6 bases and J by 0 bases, and 19 bases separated the two germline ends. Germline V CDR1 and CDR2: DFQATT, SNEGSKA (reference sequence). CDR3 size: 16 residues. The CDR3 loop is CSAIYLDRGSTDTQYF. The CDR3 DNA follows: TGCAGTGCCATCTACCTGGACAGAGGTAGCACAGATACGCAGTATTTT.

The J gene is TRBJ2-7, the V gene TRBV7-2; TRBD1 matches 9 bases. CDR1 and CDR2 from the germline V gene are SGHTA and FQGNSA. V shed 2 bases and J 1 base; nucleotides not matched to a gene: 6. The CDR3 has 16 amino acids. The CDR3 bases are TGTGCCAGCAGCTTAACTACAGGGGGCTTTTCCTACGAGCAGTACTTC. Translated, it gives CASSLTTGGFSYEQYF.

In its sample, this clonotype was seen a few times. The chain's CDR3 is CASSPGTSALETQYF. In DNA form, the CDR3 reads TGTGCCAGCAGTCCCGGGACTAGCGCGTTGGAGACCCAGTACTTC. The V and J genes are TRBV27 and TRBJ2-5; 10 bases are a match to TRBD2. The J segment lost 5 bases and the V segment lost 5 bases, leaving 8 bases of the junction unmatched. The V gene's germline CDR1 is MNHEY and CDR2 SMNVEV (reference sequence). The CDR3 spans 15 residues.

CDR3 sequence (DNA): TGCAGTGCCCCCAGGTCAGGGGCGAGCAATCAGCCCCAGCATTTT. This gives the protein CSAPRSGASNQPQHF. J is TRBJ1-5 and V is TRBV20-1; tentatively, D is TRBD1 (6 bases). Germline assignment: CDR1 DFQATT and CDR2 SNEGSKA (reference sequence). Trimming shortened V by 6 bases and J by 1 base, and 16 bases separated the two germline ends. The CDR3 spans 15 residues.